What follows is one TCR beta chain and its context. The antigen is not known. Points from the study as a whole: Tumor memory CD4+ T cell TCR gene usage clustered with blood and lymph node memory CD4+ cells and lymph node naive CD4+ cells.

After removal of 4 bases from V and 6 bases from J, the junction contained 7 bases not matched to a gene. Germline V gene data show CDR1 as SGHRS and CDR2 as YFSETQ. The CDR3 contains 15 residues. Full-length variable regions came from constant-region reverse primers plus semi-nested Nested Universal Primer A PCR. TCRdb re-called the 5' RACE reads through MiXCR, storing one row per CDR3 protein. The sample has 4,000 to 6,500 distinct CDR3 sequences, about two thirds seen once. The sequenced sample was naive CD4+ T cells sorted from blood. Subset described: naive CD4+ T cells, CD4+CD45RA+CD25-. The genes are TRBV5-1 and TRBJ2-3; 11 bases fit TRBD2. The clonotype originates from a female donor with breast cancer. CDR3 amino acids: CASSPTSGASDTQYF. CDR3 in DNA: TGCGCCAGCAGCCCGACTAGCGGGGCATCGGATACGCAGTATTTT. The entire variable domain, with the rest obtained from reference TRBV5-1 and TRBJ2-3, is as follows: KAGVTQTPRYLIKTRGQQVTLSCSPISGHRSVSWYQQTPGQGLQFLFEYFSETQRNKGNFPGRFSGRQFSNSRSEMNVSTLELGDSALYLCASSPTSGASDTQYFGPGTRLTVL.